The next 31 T cell receptor beta chains were all read from a single sample in a study of identical twins. TCRdb re-called the 5' RACE reads through MiXCR, storing one row per CDR3 protein. This sample carries around 250,000 distinct CDR3 sequences, around 6.5% of them seen once, and the ten largest clones take less than 15%. This sample was also put to use in a study of T cells expressing NK-cell markers.

Input material: CD8+ T cells sorted from blood. The receptors originated from a woman under 30 in good health.

V usage is TRBV4-2 and J usage is TRBJ2-5, with TRBD2 matching 14 bases. The CDR3 runs to 18 residues. V was clipped by 2 bases and J by 5 bases; unmatched bases: 10. CDR1 and CDR2 (germline): LGHNA, YNFKEQ. The CDR3 bases are TGTGCCAGCAGCCAACAGACTAGCGGGGGGGCGTTGGCGGAGACCCAGTACTTC. Residues: CASSQQTSGGALAETQYF.

This clonotype occurred many times. The rearrangement uses TRBV7-2 and TRBJ2-3; D possibly corresponds to TRBD1 (6 bases). The germline CDR1 and CDR2 sequences are SGHTA and FQGNSA. Trimming left V 4 bases short and J 4 bases short, with 12 bases between. The CDR3 extends over 14 amino acids. The CDR3 sequence is CASSSLKGADTQYF. DNA of the CDR3: TGTGCCAGCAGCTCCTTAAAGGGGGCAGATACGCAGTATTTT.

This clonotype appeared a few times. The V gene is TRBV10-3, the J gene TRBJ2-2; 8 bases are a match to TRBD1. Germline trimming cut 4 bases from V and 1 base from J; bases unmatched to any gene: 11. Looked up from germline, CDR1 is ENHRY and CDR2 is SYGVKD. The CDR3 consists of 18 residues. For the CDR3, the DNA is TGTGCCATCAGTGTTACGACTCCGGGACAGGTGAACACCGGGGAGCTGTTTTTT. It translates to CAISVTTPGQVNTGELFF.

The chain links TRBV6-2 or TRBV6-3 to TRBJ2-5; D not certain. V gave up 3 bases and J gave up 2 bases, with 10 bases separating them. Germline CDR1 MNHEY, CDR2 SVGEGT. The CDR3 runs 14 residues. CDR3 protein: CASSYLLDQETQYF. For the CDR3, the DNA is TGTGCCAGCAGTTATCTCCTAGATCAAGAGACCCAGTACTTC.

The J gene is TRBJ2-7, the V gene TRBV6-2 or TRBV6-3; perhaps TRBD2 as D (5 bases). The CDR3 contains 14 residues. Trimming removed 6 bases at V and 3 bases at J, with 15 bases between. Germline CDR1 MNHEY, CDR2 SVGEGT. In nucleotides, the CDR3 is TGTGCCAGCAGCCCTCGGACTGAGAACTACGAGCAGTACTTC. This gives the protein CASSPRTENYEQYF.

The chain employs TRBV3-1 and TRBJ2-1; 9 positions match TRBD2. Germline CDR1 LGHDT, CDR2 YNNKEL (reference sequence). This CDR3 is built from 16 residues. The V segment lost 1 base and the J segment 6 bases; nucleotides outside the gene matches: 7. The CDR3 spells CASSQGVTSGRNEQFF. In DNA, the CDR3 is TGTGCCAGCAGCCAAGGCGTTACTAGCGGGCGCAATGAGCAGTTCTTC.

This clonotype was picked up many times. The chain has TRBV6-1 and TRBJ1-1; TRBD1 aligns across 7 bases. Germline CDR1 MNHNS, CDR2 SASEGT. This CDR3 contains 15 residues. The V segment lost 7 bases and the J segment 0 bases; nucleotides outside the gene matches: 8. The CDR3, as DNA: TGTGCCAGCATCACTACAGGGGAGATGAACACTGAAGCTTTCTTT. Its translation is CASITTGEMNTEAFF.

There are many counts of this clonotype. This sequence joins TRBV20-1 and TRBJ2-1, with 9 positions matching TRBD2. Trimming removed 6 bases from V and 4 bases from J; junction bases left unmatched: 10. The CDR3 consists of 15 residues. CDR1 DFQATT and CDR2 SNEGSKA come from the germline V gene (reference sequence). The CDR3 DNA reads as TGCAGTGCAGGCCTTTTGGCGGGGGGGTACAATGAGCAGTTCTTC. It yields the protein CSAGLLAGGYNEQFF.

This clonotype was observed a few times. This chain connects TRBV21-1 to TRBJ2-3; TRBD2 is the table's D call, not checked against the DNA. TRBV21-1 is a pseudogene segment. This CDR3 is 18 amino acids long. CDR3 loop: CASSKAGRDSWPSGAQYF. CDR3 coding DNA: TGTGCCAGCAGCAAAGCAGGGCGGGACTCTTGGCCTTCGGGTGCGCAGTATTTT.

This clonotype was seen ten or more times. The chain links TRBV12-3 or TRBV12-4 to TRBJ2-6, with a possible D match to TRBD1 (6 bases). This CDR3 region has 14 residues. V shed 7 bases and J shed 4 bases, with 11 bases lying between them. The CDR3 DNA reads as TGTGCCAGCAAACAGGGCCCCGGGGCCAACGTCCTGACTTTC. The encoded protein is CASKQGPGANVLTF.

The sample holds many counts of this clonotype. CDR3 loop: CAIRTGLQETQYF. CDR3 bases: TGTGCCATTCGGACAGGGCTTCAAGAGACCCAGTACTTC. V is TRBV10-3 and J is TRBJ2-5; 8 bases agree with TRBD1. CDR1 and CDR2 from the germline V gene are ENHRY and SYGVKD. CDR3 size: 13 residues. J was trimmed by 2 bases and V by 9 bases; bases with no gene match: 5.

The rearrangement joins TRBV20-1 to TRBJ2-3; 7 nucleotides align to TRBD1. Germline CDR1 is DFQATT and CDR2 is SNEGSKA (reference sequence). The V and J ends lost 1 base and 2 bases, in that order; junction bases with no gene match: 15. This CDR3 is built from 18 residues. For the CDR3, the DNA is TGCAGTGCTAGAGGACCAAACGTTGGACAGGACCTCACAGATACGCAGTATTTT. As protein: CSARGPNVGQDLTDTQYF.

CDR3: CASSFGPIEQYF. CDR3 in DNA: TGTGCCAGCAGCTTTGGTCCTATCGAGCAGTACTTC. J is TRBJ2-7 and V is TRBV11-2, with D hard to call. Germline V gene data show CDR1 as SGHAT and CDR2 as FQNNGV. This CDR3 comprises 12 residues. V dropped 3 bases and J dropped 6 bases, with 9 bases sitting between them. Using reference TRBV11-2 and TRBJ2-7 for the parts outside the CDR3, the full variable domain is EAGVAQSPRYKIIEKRQSVAFWCNPISGHATLYWYQQILGQGPKLLIQFQNNGVVDDSQLPKDRFSAERLKGVDSTLKIQPAKLEDSAVYLCASSFGPIEQYFGPGTRLTVT.

The chain uses TRBV5-6 and TRBJ2-3, with D perhaps matching TRBD1 (5 bases). Germline V gene lookup returns CDR1 SGHDT and CDR2 YYEEEE. V lost 5 bases and J 7 bases, leaving 17 bases between the germline ends. The CDR3 has 14 residues. DNA for the CDR3: TGTGCCAGCAGACCCGGGCTAGGGGTCCATACGCAGTATTTT. Residues: CASRPGLGVHTQYF.

The sample holds a few counts of this clonotype. V is TRBV4-2 and J is TRBJ2-7; TRBD2 might be the D (6 bases). The germline V gene has CDR1 LGHNA and CDR2 YNFKEQ. V lost 3 bases and J 2 bases, leaving 11 bases between the germline ends. The CDR3 contains 14 residues. DNA for the CDR3: TGTGCCAGCAGCCACCGGGACTCTACCTACGAGCAGTACTTC. It yields the protein CASSHRDSTYEQYF.

This clonotype came up a few times. The V gene is TRBV11-2, the J gene TRBJ2-1; 7 nucleotides align to TRBD2. Germline V CDR1 and CDR2: SGHAT, FQNNGV. Trimming cost V 1 base and J 2 bases; bases outside gene matches: 8. The CDR3 length is 17 residues. The CDR3 is CASSLGAGVTPYNEQFF. The CDR3 nucleotides are TGTGCCAGCAGCTTAGGGGCGGGAGTGACACCCTACAATGAGCAGTTCTTC.

There are a few counts of this clonotype. The J gene is TRBJ2-3, the V gene TRBV7-8; D gene uncertain. The length of the CDR3 is 15 residues. Trimming cost V 0 bases and J 1 base, with 8 bases left between them. Germline V gene lookup returns CDR1 SGHVS and CDR2 FQNEAQ. The DNA of the CDR3 is TGTGCCAGCAGCTTAGCTATTTACGGCACAGATACGCAGTATTTT. As protein: CASSLAIYGTDTQYF.

This chain connects TRBV11-3 to TRBJ2-7; D could derive from TRBD1 or TRBD2 (5 bases each). Germline CDR1 reads SGHNT; CDR2 reads YENEEA. The germline V and J ends were trimmed by 3 bases and 2 bases, with 14 bases remaining between them. The CDR3 spans 15 residues. CDR3 bases: TGTGCCAGCAGCTTGGGGACGGGACGGCCCTACGAGCAGTACTTC. Translated, it gives CASSLGTGRPYEQYF.

This chain links TRBV9 with TRBJ2-7; TRBD2 matches at 9 bases. V dropped 6 bases and J dropped 0; count of bases not matched to a gene: 7. The V gene's germline CDR1 is SGDLS and CDR2 YYNGEE. The CDR3 extends over 15 amino acids. CDR3: CASTPSGASSYEQYF. The CDR3 DNA reads TGTGCCAGCACCCCTAGCGGGGCCAGCTCCTACGAGCAGTACTTC.

The CDR3 DNA sequence: TGCAGCGGAGGGGTGATAGGGACAGGGGGAACCGGGGAGCTGTTTTTT. It codes for CSGGVIGTGGTGELFF. The chain carries TRBV29-1 and TRBJ2-2; 11 nucleotides line up with TRBD1. The length of the CDR3 is 16 residues. Trimming cost V 7 bases and J 5 bases; bases outside gene matches: 12. Germline V gene data show CDR1 as SQVTM and CDR2 as ANQGSEA.

There are many counts of this clonotype. The rearrangement links TRBV29-1 to TRBJ2-1; TRBD2 aligns across 8 bases. There are 16 residues in the CDR3. Germline loops: CDR1 SQVTM, CDR2 ANQGSEA. Trimming took 2 bases from V and 2 from J; bases not matched to a gene: 8. CDR3 in DNA: TGCAGCGTTGAATGGGCCGGACTAGCTGCCTACAATGAGCAGTTCTTC. Protein product: CSVEWAGLAAYNEQFF.

At least ten counts were recorded for this clonotype. The V and J genes are TRBV20-1 and TRBJ2-1; 7 bases match TRBD2. The CDR3 length is 14 residues. J was trimmed by 10 bases and V by 6 bases; bases with no gene match: 15. Germline CDR1 DFQATT, CDR2 SNEGSKA (reference sequence). The CDR3: CSADYHLLGGEQFF. The CDR3 DNA reads as TGCAGTGCGGACTATCACTTGTTGGGGGGGGAGCAGTTCTTC.

The rearrangement uses TRBV4-1 and TRBJ2-3; weak D call: TRBD2 (5 bases). V was trimmed by 4 bases and J by 4 bases, leaving 12 bases between them. Germline CDR1 is MGHRA and CDR2 is YSYEKL. This CDR3 contains 14 residues. The CDR3 sequence is CASSPQRGSDTQYF. The CDR3 region has the DNA TGCGCCAGCAGCCCCCAACGGGGTTCAGATACGCAGTATTTT.

This clonotype showed up just a few times. The V and J genes are TRBV29-1 and TRBJ2-1; D possibly corresponds to TRBD2 (5 bases). This CDR3 has 11 residues. Trimming stripped 1 base from V and 13 bases from J, with 11 bases between. Germline V lookup: CDR1 SQVTM, CDR2 ANQGSEA. The CDR3 nucleotides read TGCAGCGTTGAAGGGCTAGAGGGACAGTTCTTC. As protein: CSVEGLEGQFF.

This clonotype occurred a few times. This rearrangement joins TRBV7-9 to TRBJ2-1; TRBD2 matches 8 bases. In germline, CDR1 is SEHNR, CDR2 FQNEAQ (reference sequence). The J segment lost 2 bases and the V segment lost 2 bases, leaving 5 bases of the junction unmatched. This CDR3 spans 16 amino acids. The DNA for the CDR3 is TGTGCCAGCAGCTTACTATCCGGGGGGGCCTACAATGAGCAGTTCTTC. This codes for CASSLLSGGAYNEQFF.

J is TRBJ2-2 and V is TRBV9, with D perhaps TRBD1 (5 bases). V was trimmed by 5 bases and J by 7 bases, leaving 9 bases between them. This CDR3 spans 12 amino acids. Germline lookup yields CDR1 SGDLS and CDR2 YYNGEE. CDR3 nucleotides: TGTGCCAGCAGGGGGCGAGGCGGGGAGCTGTTTTTT. It codes for CASRGRGGELFF.

This clonotype was observed a few times. The V and J genes are TRBV7-9 and TRBJ1-2, with 8 bases matching TRBD1. CDR1 is SEHNR and CDR2 is FQNEAQ in the germline V gene (reference sequence). The CDR3 has 15 residues. The ends lost 2 bases at V and 4 bases at J; junction bases unmatched: 6. The CDR3 reads CASSLSTGGSYGYTF. The CDR3 DNA reads as TGTGCCAGCAGCTTATCAACAGGGGGAAGCTATGGCTACACCTTC. Drawing the rest from reference TRBV7-9 and TRBJ1-2, the complete variable domain is DTGVSQNPRHKITKRGQNVTFRCDPISEHNRLYWYRQTLGQGPEFLTYFQNEAQLEKSRLLSDRFSAERPKGSFSTLEIQRTEQGDSAMYLCASSLSTGGSYGYTFGSGTRLTVV.

The chain's CDR3 is CASSLGQPGYTF. CDR3 coding DNA: TGTGCCAGCAGTTTAGGGCAGCCGGGCTACACCTTC. The gene calls are TRBV12-3 or TRBV12-4 and TRBJ1-2; no firm D call. The CDR3 has 12 amino acids. V was cut by 1 base and J by 8 bases, with 8 bases left in between.

The V gene is TRBV29-1, the J gene TRBJ2-5; maybe TRBD2 (6 bases). From germline, CDR1 is SQVTM and CDR2 ANQGSEA. Trimming removed 3 bases from V and 5 bases from J, with 16 bases in between. The length of the CDR3 is 14 residues. The CDR3, as DNA: TGCAGCGTTGACGATACCACCGGAGGGGAGACCCAGTACTTC. This gives the protein CSVDDTTGGETQYF.

The sample holds a few counts of this clonotype. V is TRBV27 and J is TRBJ1-1, with D unresolved. This CDR3 is built from 15 residues. Germline values: CDR1 MNHEY, CDR2 SMNVEV (reference sequence). V was trimmed by 0 bases and J by 0 bases, leaving 8 bases between them. In DNA form, the CDR3 reads TGTGCCAGCAGTTTATCGGCCCTGATGAACACTGAAGCTTTCTTT. It yields the protein CASSLSALMNTEAFF.

A few counts support this clonotype. This chain links TRBV12-3 or TRBV12-4 with TRBJ2-5; no clear D gene. Trimming took off 5 bases at V and 0 bases at J, with 10 bases between the two ends. The length of the CDR3 is 14 residues. CDR3 in amino acids: CASSGPLHQETQYF. CDR3 nucleotide sequence: TGTGCCAGCAGTGGACCCCTCCACCAAGAGACCCAGTACTTC.